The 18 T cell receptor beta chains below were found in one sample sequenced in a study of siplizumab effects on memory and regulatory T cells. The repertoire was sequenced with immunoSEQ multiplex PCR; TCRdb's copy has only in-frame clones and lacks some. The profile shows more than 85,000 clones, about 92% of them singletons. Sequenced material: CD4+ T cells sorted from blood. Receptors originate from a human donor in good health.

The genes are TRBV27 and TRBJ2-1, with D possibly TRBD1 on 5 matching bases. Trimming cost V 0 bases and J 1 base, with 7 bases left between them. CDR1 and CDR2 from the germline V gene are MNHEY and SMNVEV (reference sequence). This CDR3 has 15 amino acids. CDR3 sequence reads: CASSLSPGSYNEQFF. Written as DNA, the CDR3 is TGTGCCAGCAGTTTATCTCCAGGGTCCTACAATGAGCAGTTCTTC.

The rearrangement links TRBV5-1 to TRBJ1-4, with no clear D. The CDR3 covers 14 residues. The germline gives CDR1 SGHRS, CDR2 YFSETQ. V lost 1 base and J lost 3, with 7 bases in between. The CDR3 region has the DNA TGCGCCAGCAGCTTGCTATCAGCTAATGAAAAACTGTTTTTT. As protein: CASSLLSANEKLFF.

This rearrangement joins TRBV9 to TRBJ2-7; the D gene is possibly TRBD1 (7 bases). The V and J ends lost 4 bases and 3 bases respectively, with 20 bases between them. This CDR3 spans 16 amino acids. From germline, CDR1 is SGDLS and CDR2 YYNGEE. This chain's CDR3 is CASSPAGQIGGYEQYF. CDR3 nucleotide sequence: TGTGCCAGCAGCCCGGCGGGACAGATTGGAGGCTACGAGCAGTACTTC.

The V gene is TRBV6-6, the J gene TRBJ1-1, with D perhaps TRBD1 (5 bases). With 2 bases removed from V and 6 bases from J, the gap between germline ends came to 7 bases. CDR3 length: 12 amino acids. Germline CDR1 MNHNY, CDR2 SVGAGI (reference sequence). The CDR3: CASSYGAPEAFF. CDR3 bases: TGTGCCAGCAGTTACGGGGCTCCTGAAGCTTTCTTT.

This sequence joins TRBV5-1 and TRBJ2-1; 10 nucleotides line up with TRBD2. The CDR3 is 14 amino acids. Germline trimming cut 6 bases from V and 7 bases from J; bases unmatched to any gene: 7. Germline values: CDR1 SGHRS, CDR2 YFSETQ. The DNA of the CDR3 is TGCGCCAGCACTAGCGGGGGCGTCCTAAATGAGCAGTTCTTC. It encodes CASTSGGVLNEQFF.

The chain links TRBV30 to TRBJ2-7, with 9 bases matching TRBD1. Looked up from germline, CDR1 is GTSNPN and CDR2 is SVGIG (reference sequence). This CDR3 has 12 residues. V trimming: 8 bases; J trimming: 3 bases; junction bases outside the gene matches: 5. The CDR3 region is CAAGTGSYEQYF. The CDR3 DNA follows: TGTGCCGCCGGGACAGGGAGCTACGAGCAGTACTTC.

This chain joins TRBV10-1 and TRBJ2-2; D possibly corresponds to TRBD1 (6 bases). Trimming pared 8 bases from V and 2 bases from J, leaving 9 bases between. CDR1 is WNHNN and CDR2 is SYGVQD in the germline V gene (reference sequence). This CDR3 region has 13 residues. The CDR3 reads CASGQYNTGELFF. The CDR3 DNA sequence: TGCGCCAGCGGACAGTACAACACCGGGGAGCTGTTTTTT.

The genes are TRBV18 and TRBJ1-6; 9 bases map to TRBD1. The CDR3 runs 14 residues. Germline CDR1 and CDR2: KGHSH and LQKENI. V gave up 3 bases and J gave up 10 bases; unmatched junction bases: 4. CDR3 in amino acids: CASSPGTGRSPLHF. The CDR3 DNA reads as TGTGCCAGCTCACCCGGGACAGGGCGATCACCCCTCCACTTT.

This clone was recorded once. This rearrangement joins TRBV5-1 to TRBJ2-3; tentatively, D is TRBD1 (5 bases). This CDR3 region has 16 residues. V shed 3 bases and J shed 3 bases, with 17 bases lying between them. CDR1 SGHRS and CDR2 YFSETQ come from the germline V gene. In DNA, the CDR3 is TGCGCCAGCAGCTCCCCAACGGGCCAGGGAACAGATACGCAGTATTTT. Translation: CASSSPTGQGTDTQYF.

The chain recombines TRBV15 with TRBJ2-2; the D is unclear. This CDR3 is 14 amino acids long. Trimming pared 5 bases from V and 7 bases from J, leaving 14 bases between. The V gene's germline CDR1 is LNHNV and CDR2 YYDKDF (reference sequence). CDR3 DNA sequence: TGTGCCACCAGCCCGCCCGGAATTGGCGGGGAGCTGTTTTTT. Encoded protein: CATSPPGIGGELFF.

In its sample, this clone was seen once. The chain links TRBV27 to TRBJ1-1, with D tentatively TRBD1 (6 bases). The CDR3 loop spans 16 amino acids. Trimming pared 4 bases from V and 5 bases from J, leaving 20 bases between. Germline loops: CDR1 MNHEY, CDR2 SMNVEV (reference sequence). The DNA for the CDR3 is TGTGCCAGCAGTTCTCGCCTCAGGGGCGCGGGAACTGAAGCTTTCTTT. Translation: CASSSRLRGAGTEAFF.

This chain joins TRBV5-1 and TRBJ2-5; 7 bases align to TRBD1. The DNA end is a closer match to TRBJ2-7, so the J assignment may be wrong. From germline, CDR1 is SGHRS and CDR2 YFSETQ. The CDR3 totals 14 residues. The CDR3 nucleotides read TGCGCCACCCGAGGGGGCGCCTATTCCTACGAGCAGTACTTC. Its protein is CATRGGAYSYEQYF.

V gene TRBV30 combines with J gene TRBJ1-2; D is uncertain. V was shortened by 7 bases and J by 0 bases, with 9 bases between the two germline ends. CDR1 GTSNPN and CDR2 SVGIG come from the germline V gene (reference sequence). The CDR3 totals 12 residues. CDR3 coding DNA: TGTGCCTCGTCGGACTCTAACTATGGCTACACCTTC. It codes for CASSDSNYGYTF.

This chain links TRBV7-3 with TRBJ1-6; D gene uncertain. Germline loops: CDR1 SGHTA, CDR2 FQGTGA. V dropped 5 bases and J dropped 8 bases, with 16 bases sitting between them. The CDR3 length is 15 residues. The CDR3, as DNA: TGTGCCAGCAGCCAAGCAATGAGGGCTGATTCACCCCTCCACTTT. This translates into CASSQAMRADSPLHF.

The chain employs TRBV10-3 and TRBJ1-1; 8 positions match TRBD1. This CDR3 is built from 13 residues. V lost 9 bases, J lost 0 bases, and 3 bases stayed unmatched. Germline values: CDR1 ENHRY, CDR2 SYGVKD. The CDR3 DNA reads TGTGCCATAAGGACAGGGATGAACACTGAAGCTTTCTTT. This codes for CAIRTGMNTEAFF.

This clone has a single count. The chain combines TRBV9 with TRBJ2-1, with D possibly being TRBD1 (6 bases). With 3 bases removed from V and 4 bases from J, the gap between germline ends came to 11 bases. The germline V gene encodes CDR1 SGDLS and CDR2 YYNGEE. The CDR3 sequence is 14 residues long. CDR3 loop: CASSASRGYNEQFF. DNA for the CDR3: TGTGCCAGCAGCGCAAGCAGGGGTTACAATGAGCAGTTCTTC.

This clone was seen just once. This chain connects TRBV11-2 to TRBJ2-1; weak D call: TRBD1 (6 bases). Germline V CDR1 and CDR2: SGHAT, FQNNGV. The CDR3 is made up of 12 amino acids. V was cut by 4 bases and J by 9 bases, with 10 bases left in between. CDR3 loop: CASSSYRAEQFF. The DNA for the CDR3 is TGTGCCAGCAGCTCCTACAGGGCTGAGCAGTTCTTC. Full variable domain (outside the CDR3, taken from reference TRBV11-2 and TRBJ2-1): EAGVAQSPRYKIIEKRQSVAFWCNPISGHATLYWYQQILGQGPKLLIQFQNNGVVDDSQLPKDRFSAERLKGVDSTLKIQPAKLEDSAVYLCASSSYRAEQFFGPGTRLTVL.

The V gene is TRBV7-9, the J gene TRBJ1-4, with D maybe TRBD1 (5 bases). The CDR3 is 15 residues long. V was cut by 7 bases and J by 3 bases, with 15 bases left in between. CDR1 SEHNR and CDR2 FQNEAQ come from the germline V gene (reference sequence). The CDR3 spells CASTLLGDPNEKLFF. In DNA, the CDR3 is TGTGCCAGCACCCTACTTGGGGACCCTAATGAAAAACTGTTTTTT. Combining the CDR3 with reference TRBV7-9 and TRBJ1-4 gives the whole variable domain DTGVSQNPRHKITKRGQNVTFRCDPISEHNRLYWYRQTLGQGPEFLTYFQNEAQLEKSRLLSDRFSAERPKGSFSTLEIQRTEQGDSAMYLCASTLLGDPNEKLFFGSGTQLSVL.